This TCR beta chain appears in the sequencing data of a study of beta chain features in type 1 diabetes. Points from the study as a whole: Cells with high TCR expression could be over-represented by cDNA sequencing.

Of note for this clone: Its antigen is undetermined.

Germline V lookup: CDR1 MNHNS, CDR2 SASEGT. The CDR3 extends over 14 amino acids. Trimming took off 5 bases at V and 2 bases at J, with 12 bases between the two ends. Reverse transcribing all isolated RNA meant expressed TCRB transcripts were sequenced. The data were produced by immunoSEQ multiplex PCR, yet TCRdb's version contains in-frame clones alone and is incomplete. The repertoire holds about 900,000 clones, with 17% as singletons. The TCR sequence derives from a woman between 18 and 30 years old in good health. The specimen sequenced was naive CD4+ T cells from blood. The genes are TRBV6-1 and TRBJ1-2; D ambiguous. CDR3 in amino acids: CASSPGGANYGYTF. As DNA, the CDR3 is TGTGCCAGCAGTCCCGGCGGAGCCAACTATGGCTACACCTTC.